The rows below give T cell receptor beta chains drawn from one sample of a study of CD8+ T cells in alopecia areata. The assay was immunoSEQ multiplex PCR, and TCRdb's table has in-frame clones only and misses some. The sample has approximately 110,000 clones; roughly 50% are singletons. The sequencing used CD4+ T cells sorted from blood, collected at week 24, from a patient treated with tofacitinib. All receptors come from a human donor with alopecia areata. Both conserved end residues are part of each CDR3. A D gene is named only where the DNA matches it firmly. Some rows have no size entry. The others give once, few or many, or a class for an expanded clone.

v_call	j_call	clone_size	d_call	cdr3_length	cdr3_aa	cdr3_nt
TRBV28	TRBJ2-1	few	.	15	CASSSTAPMYNEQFF	TGTGCCAGCAGTTCGACAGCCCCGATGTACAATGAGCAGTTCTTC
TRBV30	TRBJ2-7	.	.	15	CAWRGWGRGPKEQYF	TGTGCCTGGAGGGGCTGGGGTAGGGGTCCTAAGGAGCAGTACTTC
TRBV7-2	TRBJ2-3	.	TRBD2	19	CASSGTSGGTLLSTDTQYF	TGTGCCAGCAGCGGGACTAGCGGGGGGACGCTACTTAGCACAGATACGCAGTATTTT
TRBV29-1	TRBJ2-3	.	.	14	CSGRARGSTDTQYF	TGCAGCGGGAGGGCCAGGGGAAGCACAGATACGCAGTATTTT
TRBV4-1	TRBJ1-5	few	TRBD1	17	CASSQDSGQGVNQPQHF	TGCGCCAGCAGCCAAGATTCGGGACAGGGAGTAAATCAGCCCCAGCATTTT
TRBV2	TRBJ1-5	few	.	14	CASSVEGWNQPQHF	TGTGCCAGCAGTGTGGAGGGATGGAATCAGCCCCAGCATTTT
TRBV5-1	TRBJ1-2	.	TRBD1	13	CASSLEQGNGYTF	TGCGCCAGCAGCTTGGAACAGGGGAATGGCTACACCTTC
TRBV15	TRBJ1-4	.	.	15	CATSVQLSPNEKLFF	TGTGCCACCAGCGTGCAGCTCAGTCCTAATGAAAAACTGTTTTTT
TRBV7-9	TRBJ1-6	many	.	16	CASSLLVGARFPALHF	TGTGCCAGCAGCTTATTGGTGGGAGCCCGTTTTCCAGCCCTCCACTTT
TRBV5-1	TRBJ2-1	.	.	14	CASSPDSWNNEQFF	TGCGCCAGCAGCCCGGATTCTTGGAACAATGAGCAGTTCTTC
TRBV10-3	TRBJ1-4	few	.	11	CAISDNEKLFF	TGTGCCATCAGTGATAATGAAAAACTGTTTTTT
TRBV7-9	TRBJ2-7	.	.	15	CASSLEGGASPQQYF	TGTGCCAGCAGCTTAGAAGGGGGGGCATCCCCGCAGCAGTACTTC
TRBV7-9	TRBJ2-3	.	.	11	CASSFEEKQYF	TGTGCCAGCAGCTTCGAAGAGAAGCAGTATTTT
TRBV29-1	TRBJ2-1	.	.	10	CSVLRYEQFF	TGCAGCGTCCTAAGGTATGAGCAGTTCTTC
TRBV6-1	TRBJ2-7	few	.	13	CASILGWGPEQYF	.
TRBV30	TRBJ1-1	.	TRBD1	11	CAGGDRGRTFF	TGTGCCGGTGGGGACAGGGGACGAACTTTCTTT
TRBV27	TRBJ1-1	.	.	8	CASKRAFF	TGTGCCAGCAAGCGGGCTTTCTTT
TRBV6-5	TRBJ2-7	.	TRBD2	13	CASSRSLAAAQYF	TGTGCCAGCAGCCGATCCCTAGCGGCAGCTCAGTACTTC